Below, 3 T cell receptor beta chains from the same sample are listed, as sequenced in a study of blood T cell repertoires in COVID-19. The repertoire was sequenced with immunoSEQ multiplex PCR; TCRdb's copy has only in-frame clones and lacks some. Among around 170,000 clones listed, about 85% were seen once. The sequenced material came from peripheral blood. The source is a man between 65 and 85 years old who had recovered from COVID-19.

The chain links TRBV19 to TRBJ2-2, with 7 bases fitting TRBD2. The CDR3 sequence is 14 residues long. The germline gives CDR1 LNHDA, CDR2 SQIVND (reference sequence). The V gene end was trimmed by 10 bases and the J gene end by 4 bases; junction bases not matched to a gene: 9. In nucleotides, the CDR3 is TGTGCCACCCTACCCAGGGAGGGCACCGGGGAGCTGTTTTTT. Translation: CATLPREGTGELFF.

The chain joins TRBV9 to TRBJ2-5; 12 bases match TRBD1. With V trimmed by 3 bases and J by 5 bases, 8 bases remained unmatched. The CDR3 covers 16 residues. Germline values: CDR1 SGDLS, CDR2 YYNGEE. The CDR3 nucleotides read TGTGCCAGCAGCGCGGGACAGGGGGCCACCGCGGAGACCCAGTACTTC. This sequence encodes CASSAGQGATAETQYF.

V and J are TRBV12-3 or TRBV12-4 and TRBJ1-1, with D possibly TRBD1 on 5 matching bases. The CDR3 is 13 amino acids. The ends were cut back, 6 bases at V and 0 bases at J, with 8 bases in the middle. CDR3 DNA sequence: TGTGCCAGCAGGGGGGGAGTGAACACTGAAGCTTTCTTT. The encoded protein is CASRGGVNTEAFF.